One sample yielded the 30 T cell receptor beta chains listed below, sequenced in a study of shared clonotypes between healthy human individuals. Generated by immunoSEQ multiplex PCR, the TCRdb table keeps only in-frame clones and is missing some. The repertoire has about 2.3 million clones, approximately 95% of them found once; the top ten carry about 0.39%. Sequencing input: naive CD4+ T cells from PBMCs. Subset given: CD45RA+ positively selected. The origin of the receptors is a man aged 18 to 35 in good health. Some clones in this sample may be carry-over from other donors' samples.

In DNA form, the CDR3 reads TGTGCCAGCAGTTTAGGAGGGGGAGCTCAGCCCCAGCATTTT. It specifies CASSLGGGAQPQHF. The V and J genes are TRBV28 and TRBJ1-5; possible D gene TRBD1, 6 bases. The V gene lost 2 bases and the J gene lost 6 bases, with 11 bases spanning the gap. From germline, CDR1 is MDHEN and CDR2 SYDVKM. CDR3 length: 14 amino acids.

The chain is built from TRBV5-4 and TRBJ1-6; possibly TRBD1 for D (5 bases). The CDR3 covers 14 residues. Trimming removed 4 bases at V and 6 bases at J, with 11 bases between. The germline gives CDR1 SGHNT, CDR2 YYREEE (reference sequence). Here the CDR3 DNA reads TGTGCCAGCAGCGCACTTGGGGCTAATTCACCCCTCCACTTT. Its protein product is CASSALGANSPLHF.

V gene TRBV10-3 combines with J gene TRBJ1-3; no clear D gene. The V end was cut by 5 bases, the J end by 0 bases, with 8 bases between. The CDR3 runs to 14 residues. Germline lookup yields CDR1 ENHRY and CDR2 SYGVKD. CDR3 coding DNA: TGTGCCATCAGTACGCGAAGCTCTGGAAACACCATATATTTT. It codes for CAISTRSSGNTIYF.

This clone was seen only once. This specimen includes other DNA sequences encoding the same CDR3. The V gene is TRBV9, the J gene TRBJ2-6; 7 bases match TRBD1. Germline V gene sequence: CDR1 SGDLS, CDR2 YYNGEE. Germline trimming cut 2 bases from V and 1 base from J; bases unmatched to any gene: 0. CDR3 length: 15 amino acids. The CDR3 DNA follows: TGTGCCAGCAGCGTCAGGGGGTCTGGGGCCAACGTCCTGACTTTC. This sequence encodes CASSVRGSGANVLTF.

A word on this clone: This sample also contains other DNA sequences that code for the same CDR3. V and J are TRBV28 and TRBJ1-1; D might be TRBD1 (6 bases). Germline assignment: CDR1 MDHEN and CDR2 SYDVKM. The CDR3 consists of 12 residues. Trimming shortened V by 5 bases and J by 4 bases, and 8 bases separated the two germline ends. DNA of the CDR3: TGTGCCAGCAGTATCAGGGGCACTGAAGCTTTCTTT. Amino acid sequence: CASSIRGTEAFF.

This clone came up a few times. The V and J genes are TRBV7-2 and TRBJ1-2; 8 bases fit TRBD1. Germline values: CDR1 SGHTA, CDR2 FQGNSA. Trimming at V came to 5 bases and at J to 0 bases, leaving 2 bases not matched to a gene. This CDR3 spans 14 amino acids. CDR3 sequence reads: CASSRQGSNYGYTF. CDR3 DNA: TGTGCCAGCAGCCGACAGGGGTCTAACTATGGCTACACCTTC.

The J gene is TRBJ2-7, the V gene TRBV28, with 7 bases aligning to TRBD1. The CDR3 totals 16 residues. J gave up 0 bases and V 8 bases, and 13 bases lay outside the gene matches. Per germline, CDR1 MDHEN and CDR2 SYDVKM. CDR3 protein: CASLGSTGAISYEQYF. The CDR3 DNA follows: TGTGCCAGCCTAGGGTCCACAGGGGCTATCTCCTACGAGCAGTACTTC.

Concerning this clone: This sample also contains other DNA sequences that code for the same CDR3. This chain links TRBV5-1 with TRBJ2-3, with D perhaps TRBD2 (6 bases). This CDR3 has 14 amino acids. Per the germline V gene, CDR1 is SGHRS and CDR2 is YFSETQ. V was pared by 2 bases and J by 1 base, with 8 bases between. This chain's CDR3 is CASSFASGTDTQYF. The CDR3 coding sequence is TGCGCCAGCAGCTTTGCTAGCGGCACAGATACGCAGTATTTT.

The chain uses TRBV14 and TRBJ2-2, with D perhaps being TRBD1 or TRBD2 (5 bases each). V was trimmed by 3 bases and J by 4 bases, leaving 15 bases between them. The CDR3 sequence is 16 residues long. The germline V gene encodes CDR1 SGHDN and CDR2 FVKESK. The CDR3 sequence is CASSHTAGTLTGELFF. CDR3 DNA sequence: TGTGCCAGCAGCCATACCGCCGGGACCCTCACCGGGGAGCTGTTTTTT.

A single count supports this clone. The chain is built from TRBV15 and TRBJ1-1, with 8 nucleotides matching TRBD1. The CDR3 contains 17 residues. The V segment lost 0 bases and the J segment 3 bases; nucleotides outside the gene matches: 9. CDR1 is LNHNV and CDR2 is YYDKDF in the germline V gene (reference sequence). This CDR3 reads CATSRDIRGPTYTEAFF. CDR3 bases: TGTGCCACCAGCAGAGACATCAGGGGGCCTACGTACACTGAAGCTTTCTTT.

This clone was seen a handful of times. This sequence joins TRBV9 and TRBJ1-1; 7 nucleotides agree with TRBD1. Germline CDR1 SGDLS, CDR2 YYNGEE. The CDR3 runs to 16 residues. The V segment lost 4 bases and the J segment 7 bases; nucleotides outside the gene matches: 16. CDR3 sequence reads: CASSSSTGATGFEAFF. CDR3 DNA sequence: TGTGCCAGCAGCTCGAGTACAGGGGCGACGGGGTTTGAAGCTTTCTTT.

The CDR3 DNA reads as TGTGCCAGCAGCGCACGGACTAGCTTCTACGAGCAGTACTTC. Protein sequence: CASSARTSFYEQYF. The chain joins TRBV9 to TRBJ2-7, with 8 bases fitting TRBD2. The J segment lost 3 bases and the V segment lost 3 bases, leaving 5 bases of the junction unmatched. The CDR3 is 14 amino acids. The germline V gene encodes CDR1 SGDLS and CDR2 YYNGEE. Supplemented by reference TRBV9 and TRBJ2-7, the full variable domain reads DSGVTQTPKHLITATGQRVTLRCSPRSGDLSVYWYQQSLDQGLQFLIQYYNGEERAKGNILERFSAQQFPDLHSELNLSSLELGDSALYFCASSARTSFYEQYFGPGTRLTVT.

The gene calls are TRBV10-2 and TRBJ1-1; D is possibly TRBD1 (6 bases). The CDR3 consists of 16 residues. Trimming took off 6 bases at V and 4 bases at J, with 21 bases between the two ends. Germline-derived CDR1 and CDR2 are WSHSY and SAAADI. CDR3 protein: CASRPAKGGEGTEAFF. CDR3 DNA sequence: TGCGCCAGCAGACCCGCGAAAGGGGGTGAGGGCACTGAAGCTTTCTTT.

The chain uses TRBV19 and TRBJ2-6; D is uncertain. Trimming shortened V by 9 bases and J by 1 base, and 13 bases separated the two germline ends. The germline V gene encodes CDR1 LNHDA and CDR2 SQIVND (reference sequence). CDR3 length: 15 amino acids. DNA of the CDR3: TGTGCCAGCCTCGTAACGGAGTCTGGGGCCAACGTCCTGACTTTC. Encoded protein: CASLVTESGANVLTF.

The CDR3 region has the DNA TGCGCCAGCGGTTTTCGCGGGCCCAACTACAATGAGCAGTTCTTC. As protein: CASGFRGPNYNEQFF. This chain links TRBV5-1 with TRBJ2-1, with TRBD2 as a possible D gene (5 bases). Germline assignment: CDR1 SGHRS and CDR2 YFSETQ. The CDR3 contains 15 residues. V was cut by 7 bases and J by 3 bases, with 17 bases left in between.

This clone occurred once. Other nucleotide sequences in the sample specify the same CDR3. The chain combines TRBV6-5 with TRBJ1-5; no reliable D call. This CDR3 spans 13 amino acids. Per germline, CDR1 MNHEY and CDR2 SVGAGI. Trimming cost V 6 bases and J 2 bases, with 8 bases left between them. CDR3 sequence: CASRRSGNQPQHF. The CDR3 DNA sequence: TGTGCCAGCAGAAGATCAGGCAATCAGCCCCAGCATTTT.

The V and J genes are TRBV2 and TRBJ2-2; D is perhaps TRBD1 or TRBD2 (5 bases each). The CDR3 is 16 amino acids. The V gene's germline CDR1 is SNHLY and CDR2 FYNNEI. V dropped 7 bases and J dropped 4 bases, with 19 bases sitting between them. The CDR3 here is CASNSQAGAGTGELFF. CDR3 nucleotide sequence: TGTGCCAGCAATAGCCAGGCTGGGGCGGGCACCGGGGAGCTGTTTTTT.

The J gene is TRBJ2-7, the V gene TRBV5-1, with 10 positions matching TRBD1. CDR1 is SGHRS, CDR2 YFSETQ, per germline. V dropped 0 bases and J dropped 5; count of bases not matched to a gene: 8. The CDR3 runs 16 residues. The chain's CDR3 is CASSLGPGTGEDEQYF. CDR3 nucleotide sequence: TGCGCCAGCAGCTTGGGGCCCGGGACAGGGGAGGACGAGCAGTACTTC. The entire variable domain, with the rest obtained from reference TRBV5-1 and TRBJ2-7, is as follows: KAGVTQTPRYLIKTRGQQVTLSCSPISGHRSVSWYQQTPGQGLQFLFEYFSETQRNKGNFPGRFSGRQFSNSRSEMNVSTLELGDSALYLCASSLGPGTGEDEQYFGPGTRLTVT.

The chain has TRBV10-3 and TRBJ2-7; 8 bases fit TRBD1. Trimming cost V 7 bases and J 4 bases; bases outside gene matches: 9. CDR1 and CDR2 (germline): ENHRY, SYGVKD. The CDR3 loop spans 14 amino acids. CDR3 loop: CAITPQGAVYEQYF. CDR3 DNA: TGTGCCATCACTCCCCAGGGGGCTGTGTACGAGCAGTACTTC.

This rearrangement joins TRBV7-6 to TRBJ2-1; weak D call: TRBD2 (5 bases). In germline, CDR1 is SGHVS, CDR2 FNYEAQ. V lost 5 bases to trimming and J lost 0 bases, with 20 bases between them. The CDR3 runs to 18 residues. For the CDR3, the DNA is TGTGCCAGCAGCCTTGTTATTCCGGGAACTCGCTCCTACAATGAGCAGTTCTTC. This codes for CASSLVIPGTRSYNEQFF. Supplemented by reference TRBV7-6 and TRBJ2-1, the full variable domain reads GAGVSQSPRYKVTKRGQDVALRCDPISGHVSLYWYRQALGQGPEFLTYFNYEAQQDKSGLPNDRFSAERPEGSISTLTIQRTEQRDSAMYRCASSLVIPGTRSYNEQFFGPGTRLTVL.

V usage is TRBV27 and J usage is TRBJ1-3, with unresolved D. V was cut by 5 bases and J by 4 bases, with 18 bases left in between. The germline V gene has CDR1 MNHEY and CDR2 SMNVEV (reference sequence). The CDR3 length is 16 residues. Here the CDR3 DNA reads TGTGCCAGCAGTCCAAACGGGTTTCTGGGCGGAAACACCATATATTTT. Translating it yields CASSPNGFLGGNTIYF.

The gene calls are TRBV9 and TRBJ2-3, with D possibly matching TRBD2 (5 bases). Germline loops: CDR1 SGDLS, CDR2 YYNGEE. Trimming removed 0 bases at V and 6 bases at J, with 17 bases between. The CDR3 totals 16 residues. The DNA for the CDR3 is TGTGCCAGCAGCGTAGCTACCCGACTAAGCGCCGATACGCAGTATTTT. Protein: CASSVATRLSADTQYF.

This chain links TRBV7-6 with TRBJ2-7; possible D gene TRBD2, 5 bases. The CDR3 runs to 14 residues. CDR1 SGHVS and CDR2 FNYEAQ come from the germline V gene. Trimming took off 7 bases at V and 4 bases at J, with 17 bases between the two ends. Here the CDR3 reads CASTREPGSYEQYF. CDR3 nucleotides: TGTGCCAGCACTAGGGAACCGGGATCGTACGAGCAGTACTTC.

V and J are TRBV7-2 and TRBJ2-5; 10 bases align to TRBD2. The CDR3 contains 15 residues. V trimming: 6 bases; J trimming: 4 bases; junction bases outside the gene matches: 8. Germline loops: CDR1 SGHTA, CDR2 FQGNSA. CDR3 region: CASRPSGRASETQYF. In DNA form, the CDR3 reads TGTGCCAGCAGACCAAGCGGGAGGGCCTCAGAGACCCAGTACTTC.

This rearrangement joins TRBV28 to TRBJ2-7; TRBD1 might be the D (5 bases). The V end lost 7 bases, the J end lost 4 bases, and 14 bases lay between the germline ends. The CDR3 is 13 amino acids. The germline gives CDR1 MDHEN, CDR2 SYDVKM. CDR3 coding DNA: TGTGCCAGCACCACCCTCTCAGGGTACGAGCAGTACTTC. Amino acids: CASTTLSGYEQYF. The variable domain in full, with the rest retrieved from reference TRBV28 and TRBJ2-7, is DVKVTQSSRYLVKRTGEKVFLECVQDMDHENMFWYRQDPGLGLRLIYFSYDVKMKEKGDIPEGYSVSREKKERFSLILESASTNQTSMYLCASTTLSGYEQYFGPGTRLTVT.

The CDR3 DNA reads as TGCGCCAGCAGCCAAGATTTACGGACTAGCGGGTACGAGCAGTACTTC. Translating gives CASSQDLRTSGYEQYF. This chain uses TRBV4-3 with TRBJ2-7; TRBD2 matches at 11 bases. This CDR3 is built from 16 residues. The germline V gene encodes CDR1 LGHNA and CDR2 YSLEER. With 0 bases clipped from V and 4 bases from J, the junction kept 5 bases outside the gene matches.

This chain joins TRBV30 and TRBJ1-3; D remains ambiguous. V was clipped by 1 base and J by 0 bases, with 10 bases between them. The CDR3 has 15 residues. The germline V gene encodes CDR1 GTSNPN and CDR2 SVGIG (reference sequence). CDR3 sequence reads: CAWSEGFFSGNTIYF. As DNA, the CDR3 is TGTGCCTGGAGTGAGGGCTTTTTCTCTGGAAACACCATATATTTT.

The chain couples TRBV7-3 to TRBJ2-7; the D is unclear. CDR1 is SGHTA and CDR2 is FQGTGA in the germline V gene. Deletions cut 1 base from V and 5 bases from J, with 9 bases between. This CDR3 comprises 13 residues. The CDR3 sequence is CASSLNPTNEQYF. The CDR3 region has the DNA TGTGCCAGCAGCTTAAATCCCACCAACGAGCAGTACTTC.

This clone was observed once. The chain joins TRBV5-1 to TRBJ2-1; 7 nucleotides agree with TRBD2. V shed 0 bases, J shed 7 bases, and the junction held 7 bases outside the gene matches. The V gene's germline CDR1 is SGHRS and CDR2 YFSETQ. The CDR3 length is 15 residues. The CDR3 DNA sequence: TGCGCCAGCAGCTTGGGGGCGGGAGCAGCTAATGAGCAGTTCTTC. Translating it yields CASSLGAGAANEQFF.

The CDR3 DNA follows: TGCAGCGTCACGTCCGTAGCGTTTATGAGCTCCTACAATGAGCAGTTCTTC. This gives the protein CSVTSVAFMSSYNEQFF. V is TRBV29-1 and J is TRBJ2-1; weak D call: TRBD2 (5 bases). Germline-derived CDR1 and CDR2 are SQVTM and ANQGSEA. V was pared by 6 bases and J by 0 bases, with 21 bases between. CDR3 length: 17 amino acids.